Here is one T cell receptor beta chain with its context. Its target is not known. The data were taken from a study of cytomegalovirus exposure and HLA in healthy donors. Germline lookup yields CDR1 MNHNS and CDR2 SASEGT. Trimming shortened V by 5 bases and J by 3 bases, and 10 bases separated the two germline ends. CDR3 length: 13 residues. The study's findings and limits: CMV serostatus was the only recorded immune exposure for donors.

13 Jbeta primers and 60 Vbeta primers were used for the PCR. Method: immunoSEQ multiplex PCR; TCRdb's copy keeps in-frame clones and lacks some. Among under 70,000 clones, around 67% were seen once, and the ten largest hold more than 2%. The source of this sequence is a woman younger than 45 in good health and CMV-seronegative. The rearrangement joins TRBV6-1 to TRBJ1-1; TRBD1 is a possible D gene (6 bases). Sequencing was done on a sample of PBMCs. The CDR3 nucleotides are TGTGCCAGCAGTATACAGGGATACACTGAAGCTTTCTTT. It codes for CASSIQGYTEAFF.